This T cell receptor beta chain was profiled in a study of T cell changes during pregnancy in multiple sclerosis. The protocol was immunoSEQ multiplex PCR, while the TCRdb copy is restricted to in-frame clones and leaves out a portion. This sample yields under 45,000 clones, of which 90% to 95% are seen a single time; more than 0.35% belongs to the top ten. V lost 4 bases and J lost 4, with 17 bases in between. Germline-derived CDR1 and CDR2 are MGHRA and YSYEKL. The CDR3 length is 16 residues. The sequence derives from a female donor with multiple sclerosis, enrolled in a pregnancy study. The starting material was CD4+ T cells from peripheral blood mononuclear cells, obtained after pregnancy. The genes are TRBV4-1 and TRBJ1-3; possible D gene TRBD1, 6 bases. The CDR3 sequence is CASSPYFAGAGNTIYF. The CDR3 DNA reads as TGCGCCAGCAGCCCATACTTTGCAGGGGCCGGAAACACCATATATTTT.